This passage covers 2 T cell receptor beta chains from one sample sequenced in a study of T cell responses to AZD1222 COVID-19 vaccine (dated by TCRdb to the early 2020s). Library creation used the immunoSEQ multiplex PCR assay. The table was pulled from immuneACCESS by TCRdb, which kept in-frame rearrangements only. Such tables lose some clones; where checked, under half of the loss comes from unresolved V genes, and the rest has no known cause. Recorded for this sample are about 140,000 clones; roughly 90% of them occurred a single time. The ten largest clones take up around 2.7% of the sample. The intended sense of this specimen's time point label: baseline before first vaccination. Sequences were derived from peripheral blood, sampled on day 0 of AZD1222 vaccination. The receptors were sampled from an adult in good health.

The CDR3 region is CASSPRQTEGYTF. The CDR3 region has the DNA TGTGCCAGTAGTCCGCGACAGACTGAGGGCTACACCTTC. V and J are TRBV19 and TRBJ1-2; TRBD1 might be the D (5 bases). The CDR3 contains 13 residues. V was pared by 5 bases and J by 8 bases, with 15 bases between. CDR1 and CDR2 from the germline V gene are LNHDA and SQIVND (reference sequence).

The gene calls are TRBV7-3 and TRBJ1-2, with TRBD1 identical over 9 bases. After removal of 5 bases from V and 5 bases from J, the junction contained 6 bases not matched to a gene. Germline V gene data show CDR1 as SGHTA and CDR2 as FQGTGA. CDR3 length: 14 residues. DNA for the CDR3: TGTGCCAGCAGCCTGGGACAGGGATTTTATGGCTACACCTTC. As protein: CASSLGQGFYGYTF. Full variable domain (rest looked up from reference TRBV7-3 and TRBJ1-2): GAGVSQTPSNKVTEKGKYVELRCDPISGHTALYWYRQSLGQGPEFLIYFQGTGAADDSGLPNDRFFAVRPEGSVSTLKIQRTERGDSAVYLCASSLGQGFYGYTFGSGTRLTVV.